These 14 T cell receptor beta chains came from one sample sequenced in a study of tissue T cells after allogeneic stem cell transplantation. Assay used: immunoSEQ multiplex PCR; TCRdb lists only in-frame clones, some missing. This table has about 6,800 clones, roughly 60% appearing once. Specimen: duodenum tissue, collected at autopsy. These receptors were obtained from a female donor over 55 with lung cancer.

J is TRBJ1-2 and V is TRBV19; D might be TRBD1 (5 bases). CDR1 and CDR2 (germline): LNHDA, SQIVND (reference sequence). There are 14 residues in the CDR3. V gave up 1 base and J gave up 5 bases, with 11 bases separating them. The CDR3, as DNA: TGTGCCAGTAGTATAGTGGGGCAGATTTATGGCTACACCTTC. Protein sequence: CASSIVGQIYGYTF. Variable domain in full (rest from reference TRBV19 and TRBJ1-2): DGGITQSPKYLFRKEGQNVTLSCEQNLNHDAMYWYRQDPGQGLRLIYYSQIVNDFQKGDIAEGYSVSREKKESFPLTVTSAQKNPTAFYLCASSIVGQIYGYTFGSGTRLTVV.

V usage is TRBV9 and J usage is TRBJ1-2; D perhaps matches TRBD1 (6 bases). The CDR3 has 14 residues. Germline assignment: CDR1 SGDLS and CDR2 YYNGEE. Deletions cut 1 base from V and 7 bases from J, with 14 bases between. This chain's CDR3 is CASSVSTGSVGYTF. CDR3 DNA sequence: TGTGCCAGCAGCGTATCGACAGGATCTGTTGGCTACACCTTC.

The chain uses TRBV6-6 and TRBJ1-5, with D possibly matching TRBD1 (5 bases). Germline V lookup: CDR1 MNHNY, CDR2 SVGAGI (reference sequence). V was shortened by 0 bases and J by 0 bases, with 9 bases between the two germline ends. The CDR3 has 16 residues. CDR3 sequence reads: CASSYSAGYSNQPQHF. The CDR3 DNA reads TGTGCCAGCAGTTACTCGGCAGGGTATAGCAATCAGCCCCAGCATTTT.

CDR3 nucleotides: TGTGCCAGCAGCGGACTGGTCACTACCCAGTACTTC. This gives the protein CASSGLVTTQYF. The gene calls are TRBV7-9 and TRBJ2-5, with D possibly being TRBD2 (5 bases). Germline V gives CDR1 SEHNR, CDR2 FQNEAQ (reference sequence). V was shortened by 5 bases and J by 8 bases, with 12 bases between the two germline ends. The CDR3 is 12 residues long. Combining the CDR3 with reference TRBV7-9 and TRBJ2-5 gives the whole variable domain DTGVSQNPRHKITKRGQNVTFRCDPISEHNRLYWYRQTLGQGPEFLTYFQNEAQLEKSRLLSDRFSAERPKGSFSTLEIQRTEQGDSAMYLCASSGLVTTQYFGPGTRLLVL.

Concerning this clone itself: Being one base from a much bigger clone, this may be a read error. This chain uses TRBV10-3 with TRBJ2-5; 7 bases match TRBD2. The CDR3 contains 12 residues. Germline-derived CDR1 and CDR2 are ENHRY and SYGVKD. Trimming took 11 bases from V and 5 from J; bases not matched to a gene: 8. The CDR3 nucleotides read TGTGCCCGCCGGGGGGAGGGGGAGACCCAGTACTTC. This translates into CARRGEGETQYF.

This clone showed up just a few times. The chain combines TRBV3-1 (or the pseudogene TRBV3-2) with TRBJ1-4, with 10 bases identical to TRBD1. The CDR3 covers 17 residues. The germline V gene has CDR1 LGHDT and CDR2 YNNKEL (reference sequence). Trimming took 3 bases from V and 8 from J; bases not matched to a gene: 12. The CDR3 coding sequence is TGTGCCAGCAGCCACCGAGACAGGGGGCGTTATGGCGAAAAACTGTTTTTT. The encoded protein is CASSHRDRGRYGEKLFF.

Judged by abundance, this clone is large (0.1 to 1%). In the same sample, other DNA sequences code for this CDR3. The V gene is TRBV5-1, the J gene TRBJ1-4; 7 nucleotides agree with TRBD1. The germline V gene encodes CDR1 SGHRS and CDR2 YFSETQ. Trimming cost V 5 bases and J 2 bases; bases outside gene matches: 3. The CDR3 totals 14 residues. CDR3 amino acids: CASRRDSTNEKLFF. The DNA for the CDR3 is TGCGCCAGCAGACGGGACAGCACTAATGAAAAACTGTTTTTT.

This clone was detected only once. V is TRBV3-1 (or the pseudogene TRBV3-2) and J is TRBJ1-2; 10 nucleotides agree with TRBD1. Germline V gives CDR1 LGHDT, CDR2 YNNKEL (reference sequence). The CDR3 contains 14 residues. Trimming at V came to 5 bases and at J to 8 bases, leaving 8 bases not matched to a gene. The CDR3 DNA follows: TGTGCCAGCAGCGCCCGGGACAGGGGACGAGGCTACACCTTC. Translated, it gives CASSARDRGRGYTF.

This clone was seen a few times. The genes are TRBV29-1 and TRBJ2-5; TRBD2 matches at 16 bases. Germline-derived CDR1 and CDR2 are SQVTM and ANQGSEA. CDR3 length: 13 amino acids. The trim removed 6 bases at V and 10 bases at J, leaving 5 bases unmatched. Written as DNA, the CDR3 is TGCAGCGTCGGGACTAGCGGGGGGGTCCGCCAGTACTTC. Amino acid sequence: CSVGTSGGVRQYF.

This rearrangement joins TRBV10-3 to TRBJ1-6; 7 nucleotides match TRBD1. With V trimmed by 4 bases and J by 9 bases, 3 bases remained unmatched. This CDR3 is 13 amino acids long. Germline V gene lookup returns CDR1 ENHRY and CDR2 SYGVKD. The CDR3, as DNA: TGTGCCATCAGTGCAGGGGGTGGTTCACCCCTCCACTTT. Residues: CAISAGGGSPLHF.

V usage is TRBV7-2 and J usage is TRBJ1-4; maybe TRBD1 (5 bases). CDR1 is SGHTA, CDR2 FQGNSA, per germline. The CDR3 sequence is 15 residues long. V dropped 2 bases and J dropped 8 bases, with 15 bases sitting between them. CDR3: CASSLSQGGLEKLFF. In nucleotides, the CDR3 is TGTGCCAGCAGCTTATCCCAGGGAGGATTGGAAAAACTGTTTTTT.

The rearrangement links TRBV12-3 or TRBV12-4 to TRBJ2-7, with D perhaps matching TRBD1 (6 bases). The CDR3 has 12 amino acids. The ends were cut back, 6 bases at V and 4 bases at J, with 10 bases in the middle. CDR3 sequence reads: CASSIQGYEQYF. CDR3 DNA sequence: TGTGCCAGCAGCATACAGGGTTACGAGCAGTACTTC.

The chain has TRBV5-6 and TRBJ2-3; 9 bases agree with TRBD2. Per the germline V gene, CDR1 is SGHDT and CDR2 is YYEEEE. The CDR3 contains 14 residues. Trimming cost V 2 bases and J 5 bases; bases outside gene matches: 3. The CDR3 loop is CASSFALAGDTQYF. The CDR3 DNA sequence: TGTGCCAGCAGCTTCGCACTAGCGGGAGATACGCAGTATTTT.

This clone was detected only a few times. The chain combines TRBV2 with TRBJ2-1, with 10 positions matching TRBD1. The V gene end was trimmed by 6 bases and the J gene end by 4 bases; junction bases not matched to a gene: 6. This CDR3 comprises 15 residues. CDR1 is SNHLY and CDR2 is FYNNEI in the germline V gene. The CDR3 reads CASRADRGLYNEQFF. DNA of the CDR3: TGTGCCAGCAGGGCAGACAGGGGGCTGTACAATGAGCAGTTCTTC.